These T cell receptor beta chains were read from a single sample in a study of control samples from healthy donors and cancer patients. Clones were read by immunoSEQ multiplex PCR, and TCRdb kept only the in-frame ones, dropping some. Recorded here are 150,000 to 200,000 clones; the top ten clones represent approximately 2.2%. Sequenced input: blood. The receptors originated from a woman aged 30 to 39 in good health. The CDR3 runs from the conserved cysteine through the conserved F or W. A D gene is named only where the DNA matches it firmly.

j_call d_call v_call cdr3_aa cdr3_nt
TRBJ2-4 TRBD2 TRBV28 CASRQTSGANIQYF TGTGCCAGCAGACAGACTAGCGGGGCAAACATTCAGTACTTC
TRBJ2-1 TRBD2 TRBV6-5 CASTPLAGGYNEQFF TGTGCCAGCACCCCACTAGCGGGGGGCTACAATGAGCAGTTCTTC
TRBJ1-5 NA TRBV6-5 CASSLNSDAWQPQHF TGTGCCAGCAGTTTAAACTCGGATGCGTGGCAGCCCCAGCATTTT
TRBJ2-3 TRBD2 TRBV5-4 CAEGAGGPSDTQYF TGTGCCGAAGGGGCGGGGGGGCCGTCAGATACGCAGTATTTT
TRBJ1-3 NA TRBV7-2 CASSSSTLISGNTIYF TGTGCCAGCAGCTCCTCAACACTCATCTCTGGAAACACCATATATTTT
TRBJ1-1 TRBD1 TRBV24-1 CATSDPGQGITEAFF TGTGCCACCAGTGACCCCGGACAGGGGATCACTGAAGCTTTCTTT
TRBJ2-7 NA TRBV9 CASSVAGADYEQYF TGTGCCAGCAGCGTTGCAGGGGCGGACTACGAGCAGTACTTC
TRBJ1-1 TRBD1 TRBV2 CASIPGTGANTEAFF TGTGCCAGCATTCCAGGGACAGGGGCGAACACTGAAGCTTTCTTT
TRBJ1-5 NA TRBV28 CASSLTGSGNQPQHF TGTGCCAGCAGTTTAACGGGTTCGGGCAATCAGCCCCAGCATTTT
TRBJ2-2 NA TRBV19 CASSIEGVTNTGELFF TGTGCCAGTAGTATAGAAGGGGTCACCAACACCGGGGAGCTGTTTTTT
TRBJ2-5 TRBD2 TRBV6-6 CASSLWTSGEETQYF TGTGCCAGCAGCCTCTGGACTAGCGGGGAAGAGACCCAGTACTTC
TRBJ1-1 TRBD1 TRBV12-5 CASVGTGLNTEAFF TGTGCTAGTGTTGGGACAGGTTTGAACACTGAAGCTTTCTTT
TRBJ1-2 TRBD1 TRBV10-1 CASSERQGALNGYTF TGCGCCAGCAGTGAGAGACAGGGGGCGCTGAATGGCTACACCTTC
TRBJ2-7 TRBD1 TRBV27 CASKGQGGYEQYF TGTGCCAGCAAAGGACAGGGAGGCTACGAGCAGTACTTC
TRBJ1-1 NA TRBV6-5 CASRGRLNRTEAFF TGTGCCAGCAGGGGTCGACTGAACCGCACTGAAGCTTTCTTT
TRBJ1-1 TRBD1 TRBV15 CATSPDRANTEAFF TGTGCCACCAGCCCGGACAGGGCAAACACTGAAGCTTTCTTT
TRBJ1-1 NA TRBV4-3 CASSQDGGLNTEAFF TGCGCCAGCAGCCAAGATGGAGGCCTGAACACTGAAGCTTTCTTT
TRBJ1-1 NA TRBV28 CASNSPDGGWDTEAFF TGTGCCAGCAATTCCCCAGACGGGGGATGGGACACTGAAGCTTTCTTT
TRBJ2-1 TRBD2 TRBV7-8 CASSRGGGGSYNEQFF TGTGCCAGCAGCCGAGGCGGGGGGGGCTCCTACAATGAGCAGTTCTTC
TRBJ1-1 NA TRBV10-3 CAISEDWGGNTEAFF TGTGCCATCAGTGAGGACTGGGGTGGGAACACTGAAGCTTTCTTT
TRBJ2-1 NA TRBV5-1 CASREGGEQFF TGCGCCAGCAGGGAGGGGGGTGAGCAGTTCTTC
TRBJ1-5 NA TRBV3-1/TRBV3-2 CASSQMQGQPQHF TGTGCCAGCAGCCAGATGCAGGGTCAGCCCCAGCATTTT
TRBJ2-1 NA TRBV24-1 CATSDPPRGPGIYNEQFF TGTGCCACCAGTGATCCCCCACGGGGACCCGGTATTTACAATGAGCAGTTCTTC
TRBJ1-4 NA TRBV25-1 CASRKTASTNEKLFF TGTGCCAGCAGGAAGACAGCATCAACTAATGAAAAACTGTTTTTT
TRBJ1-2 TRBD1 TRBV24-1 CATSDSGTGDPYTF TGTGCCACCAGTGATTCGGGGACAGGGGATCCCTACACCTTC
TRBJ2-5 TRBD1 TRBV11-2 CASSLDRLRETQYF TGTGCCAGCAGCCTGGACAGGCTTCGGGAGACCCAGTACTTC
TRBJ2-1 TRBD1 TRBV5-1 CASSPRDRTYNEQFF TGCGCCAGCAGCCCCCGGGACAGGACCTACAATGAGCAGTTCTTC
TRBJ1-6 TRBD1 TRBV5-8 CASSPGQGSWAFSPLHF TGTGCCAGCAGCCCGGGACAGGGATCATGGGCATTTTCACCCCTCCACTTT
TRBJ1-1 TRBD1 TRBV27 CASSLFRDRDETEAFF TGTGCCAGCAGTTTATTCAGAGACAGGGATGAGACTGAAGCTTTCTTT
TRBJ1-2 NA TRBV7-6 CASSPNPGSGYTF TGTGCCAGCAGCCCGAACCCGGGCTCGGGCTACACCTTC
TRBJ1-1 NA TRBV2 CASRENTEAFF TGTGCCAGCAGGGAGAACACTGAAGCTTTCTTT
TRBJ1-1 TRBD1 TRBV3-1/TRBV3-2 CASSRLQGVATEAFF TGTGCCAGCAGCCGACTCCAGGGGGTGGCTACTGAAGCTTTCTTT
TRBJ2-7 NA TRBV28 CASSLTTVYEQYF TGTGCCAGCAGTTTAACGACAGTATACGAGCAGTACTTC
TRBJ1-2 TRBD1 TRBV4-1 CASSQGSQGARYTF TGCGCCAGCAGCCAAGGATCACAGGGGGCCCGCTACACCTTC
TRBJ2-7 NA TRBV3-1/TRBV3-2 CASSWTGTYEQYF TGTGCCAGCAGCTGGACGGGAACCTACGAGCAGTACTTC
TRBJ2-3 NA TRBV7-2 CASSSRDSVPDTQYF TGTGCCAGCAGCTCCCGGGATTCAGTGCCAGATACGCAGTATTTT
TRBJ1-1 NA TRBV5-1 CASSLGLTEAFF TGCGCCAGCAGCTTGGGACTGACTGAGGCTTTCTTT
TRBJ2-7 NA TRBV27 CASSLGRGEQYF TGTGCCAGCAGCCTAGGCAGAGGCGAGCAGTACTTC
TRBJ2-3 NA TRBV28 CASSLNTDTQYF TGTGCCAGCAGTTTGAACACAGATACGCAGTATTTT
TRBJ2-6 NA TRBV25-1 CASSGGSGANVLTF TGTGCCAGCAGTGGGGGATCCGGGGCCAACGTCCTGACTTTC
TRBJ1-4 TRBD1 TRBV4-1 CASSQRGVGQGLTNEKLFF TGCGCCAGCAGCCAGAGGGGAGTTGGACAGGGCCTGACTAATGAAAAACTGTTTTTT
TRBJ1-1 NA TRBV13 CASSSNTEAFF TGTGCCAGCAGTTCGAACACTGAAGCTTTCTTT
TRBJ1-1 TRBD1 TRBV18 CASSRAGTGMNTEAFF TGTGCCAGCTCACGGGCAGGGACAGGGATGAACACTGAAGCTTTCTTT
TRBJ2-7 NA TRBV4-2 CASSPKWREDYEQYF TGTGCCAGCAGCCCGAAGTGGAGGGAGGACTACGAGCAGTACTTC
TRBJ1-6 NA TRBV11-2 CASRIINSPLHF TGTGCCAGCAGGATCATTAATTCACCCCTCCACTTT
TRBJ2-1 TRBD2 TRBV4-2 CASSSEAAGSSYNEQFF TGTGCCAGCAGCTCCGAGGCAGCGGGGAGCTCCTACAATGAGCAGTTCTTC
TRBJ2-1 NA TRBV6-5 CASSPDSAPYNEQFF TGTGCCAGCAGCCCGGACTCGGCCCCCTACAATGAGCAGTTCTTC
TRBJ1-1 NA TRBV6-4 CASSGGNTEAFF TGTGCCAGCAGCGGTGGAAACACTGAAGCTTTCTTT
TRBJ1-1 NA TRBV15 CATSGQILQAEAFF TGTGCCACCAGCGGCCAGATCCTGCAGGCTGAAGCTTTCTTT
TRBJ2-2 NA TRBV4-1 CASSQDVDLTGELFF TGCGCCAGCAGCCAAGATGTTGATCTCACCGGGGAGCTGTTTTTT
TRBJ1-5 NA TRBV5-5 CASSFWQIGNQPQHF TGTGCCAGCAGCTTCTGGCAGATTGGCAATCAGCCCCAGCATTTT
TRBJ2-5 NA TRBV5-4 CASSLARGAEVETQYF TGTGCCAGCAGCTTAGCTAGGGGGGCGGAAGTGGAGACCCAGTACTTC
TRBJ2-2 NA TRBV7-9 CASSWTDGELFF TGTGCCAGCAGCTGGACAGACGGGGAGCTGTTTTTT
TRBJ1-6 NA TRBV12-3/TRBV12-4 CASSFGVSPLHF TGTGCCAGCAGTTTCGGGGTCTCACCCCTCCACTTT
TRBJ2-2 TRBD2 TRBV5-1 CASSLASGVRSGELFF TGCGCCAGCAGCTTGGCTAGCGGGGTTCGCTCCGGGGAGCTGTTTTTT
TRBJ1-2 NA TRBV6-5 CASSPLGQTNYGYTF TGTGCCAGCAGCCCCTTGGGGCAGACCAACTATGGCTACACCTTC
TRBJ1-2 TRBD1 TRBV9 CASSVPTGVYGYTF TGTGCCAGCAGCGTGCCCACAGGGGTCTATGGCTACACCTTC
TRBJ2-1 NA TRBV5-6 CASSQPGEQFF TGTGCCAGCAGCCAGCCGGGAGAGCAGTTCTTC
TRBJ2-3 NA TRBV6-1 CASSEIPLDQGTSTDTQYF TGTGCCAGCAGTGAAATTCCCCTGGATCAGGGCACAAGCACAGATACGCAGTATTTT